These T cell receptor beta chains were read from a single sample in a study of T cell responses to AZD1222 COVID-19 vaccine. Produced via immunoSEQ multiplex PCR; TCRdb's table is partial and in-frame only. The sample carries some 120,000 clones, roughly 91% recorded once. The material sequenced was peripheral blood, taken on day 0 of AZD1222 vaccination. The receptors here all came from an adult in good health. Both conserved end residues are part of each CDR3. A D gene is named only where the DNA matches it firmly. Only some rows state a clone size, as once, few, many or a class for expanded clones.

J gene: TRBJ1-4
D gene: -
clone size: -
V gene: TRBV7-9
CDR3 protein: CASSPDTKNEKLFF
CDR3 DNA: TGTGCCAGCAGCCCGGACACTAAGAATGAAAAACTGTTTTTT

J gene: TRBJ2-2
D gene: -
clone size: -
V gene: TRBV5-4
CDR3 protein: CASSFNWGSLNTGELFF
CDR3 DNA: TGTGCCAGCAGCTTTAACTGGGGGAGCCTTAACACCGGGGAGCTGTTTTTT

J gene: TRBJ1-2
D gene: TRBD1
clone size: -
V gene: TRBV11-2
CDR3 protein: CASSPQGGAGGASGYTF
CDR3 DNA: TGTGCCAGCAGCCCCCAGGGTGGGGCAGGGGGCGCCTCTGGCTACACCTTC

J gene: TRBJ1-2
D gene: -
clone size: -
V gene: TRBV10-3
CDR3 protein: CAIRPGREDGYTF
CDR3 DNA: TGTGCCATCAGACCGGGGAGGGAAGATGGCTACACCTTC

J gene: TRBJ2-7
D gene: -
clone size: -
V gene: TRBV4-1
CDR3 protein: CASNYRDEQYF
CDR3 DNA: TGCGCCAGCAACTACAGGGACGAGCAGTACTTC

J gene: TRBJ1-4
D gene: TRBD1
clone size: once
V gene: TRBV4-1
CDR3 protein: CASSREPSENMVVRGRENLFF
CDR3 DNA: TGCGCCAGCAGCCGCGAACCAAGTGAGAATATGGTCGTCAGGGGGCGTGAAAACCTGTTTTTT

J gene: TRBJ2-1
D gene: TRBD2
clone size: -
V gene: TRBV5-5
CDR3 protein: CASSGWASGNDEQFF
CDR3 DNA: TGTGCCAGCAGCGGATGGGCTAGCGGGAACGATGAGCAGTTCTTC

J gene: TRBJ1-1
D gene: -
clone size: -
V gene: TRBV12-2
CDR3 protein: CASRFAGVDTEAFF
CDR3 DNA: TGTGCAAGTCGCTTTGCAGGGGTGGATACTGAAGCTTTCTTT

J gene: TRBJ1-1
D gene: TRBD1
clone size: -
V gene: TRBV5-1
CDR3 protein: CASSVDRGRNTEAFF
CDR3 DNA: TGCGCCAGCAGCGTGGACAGGGGGCGCAACACTGAAGCTTTCTTT

J gene: TRBJ1-5
D gene: -
clone size: -
V gene: TRBV2
CDR3 protein: CASSLSAVSNQPQHF
CDR3 DNA: TGTGCCAGCAGTCTATCCGCAGTCAGCAATCAGCCCCAGCATTTT

J gene: TRBJ2-7
D gene: -
clone size: once
V gene: TRBV10-1
CDR3 protein: CASSEGYEQYF
CDR3 DNA: TGCGCCAGCAGTGAGGGGTACGAGCAGTACTTC

J gene: TRBJ1-1
D gene: -
clone size: -
V gene: TRBV5-1
CDR3 protein: CASSLAGIKNTEAFF
CDR3 DNA: TGCGCCAGCAGCTTGGCCGGAATAAAAAACACTGAAGCTTTCTTT

J gene: TRBJ2-5
D gene: TRBD2
clone size: -
V gene: TRBV3-1/TRBV3-2
CDR3 protein: CATLAGGRQETQYF
CDR3 DNA: TGTGCCACCCTAGCGGGAGGTCGACAAGAGACCCAGTACTTC

J gene: TRBJ2-1
D gene: -
clone size: -
V gene: TRBV24-1
CDR3 protein: CATPRPRIAPREQFF
CDR3 DNA: TGTGCCACCCCTCGTCCCCGGATAGCGCCCAGAGAGCAGTTCTTC

J gene: TRBJ1-2
D gene: -
clone size: -
V gene: TRBV7-2
CDR3 protein: CASSLGLAGSYTF
CDR3 DNA: TGTGCCAGCAGCTTAGGTTTGGCAGGCAGCTACACCTTC

J gene: TRBJ2-1
D gene: -
clone size: -
V gene: TRBV7-8
CDR3 protein: CASSLAGRGPRWDYNEQFF
CDR3 DNA: TGTGCCAGCAGCTTAGCGGGCAGGGGTCCACGTTGGGACTACAATGAGCAGTTCTTC

J gene: TRBJ1-1
D gene: -
clone size: once
V gene: TRBV7-6
CDR3 protein: CASSLGAAAPNTEAFF
CDR3 DNA: TGTGCCAGCAGCTTAGGGGCGGCTGCACCAAACACTGAAGCTTTCTTT

J gene: TRBJ1-4
D gene: -
clone size: few
V gene: TRBV5-1
CDR3 protein: CASSLGDNPGEKLFF
CDR3 DNA: TGCGCCAGCAGCTTGGGGGACAACCCGGGTGAAAAACTGTTTTTT

J gene: TRBJ1-1
D gene: -
clone size: few
V gene: TRBV27
CDR3 protein: CASSEQGRTEAFF
CDR3 DNA: TGTGCCAGCAGTGAGCAGGGGCGCACTGAAGCTTTCTTT

J gene: TRBJ1-1
D gene: -
clone size: -
V gene: TRBV6-5
CDR3 protein: CASSYRSSTEAFF
CDR3 DNA: TGTGCCAGCAGTTACAGATCAAGTACTGAAGCTTTCTTT

J gene: TRBJ1-1
D gene: -
clone size: -
V gene: TRBV7-9
CDR3 protein: CASSLVVDTEAFF
CDR3 DNA: TGTGCCAGCAGCTTAGTGGTGGACACTGAAGCTTTCTTT

J gene: TRBJ2-7
D gene: -
clone size: -
V gene: TRBV5-1
CDR3 protein: CASSSQGYEQYF
CDR3 DNA: TGCGCCAGCAGCTCCCAGGGCTACGAGCAGTACTTC